The source of this T cell receptor beta chain is a study of T cell repertoires in cytomegalovirus infection. Background on the study: A matching HLA type, together with CMV infection, was signaled by public TCR beta signatures. Overall study findings and caveats: CMV-specific TCR beta clonotypes restricted by HLA-C dominated the ex vivo response.

Per the germline V gene, CDR1 is SQVTM and CDR2 is ANQGSEA. The V end was cut by 5 bases, the J end by 4 bases, with 12 bases between. The CDR3 covers 13 residues. Concerning this clonotype: Its antigen remains unidentified.

MiXCR, applied by TCRdb to the reads, yields one record per CDR3 protein. The sample lists about 160,000 distinct CDR3 sequences, over 15% seen once, with roughly a sixth in the top ten. Sequencing was done on a sample of CD8+ T cells from PBMCs. The V and J genes are TRBV29-1 and TRBJ1-5, with D hard to call. The source is a human donor in good health (CMV status not recorded). Some clones in this sample may be carry-over from other donors' samples. Written as DNA, the CDR3 is TGCAGCGTTTACCCGGGAGGGAATCAGCCCCAGCATTTT. It specifies CSVYPGGNQPQHF.